Listed below are T cell receptor beta chains from one sample, sequenced in a study of blood T cell repertoires in COVID-19. Repertoires were generated with immunoSEQ multiplex PCR, while TCRdb's copy carries only in-frame clones and drops some. Found here are 30,000 to 45,000 clones, 90% of them singletons; the top ten hold roughly an eighth. The specimen sequenced was peripheral blood. The source of these receptors is a man aged 70 or older with acute or convalescent COVID-19. Both conserved end residues are part of each CDR3. The order of the fields is V gene, J gene, CDR3 protein.

TRBV10-2	TRBJ1-1	CASSDSWDIANTEAFF
TRBV28	TRBJ1-5	CASRERHGNQPQHF
TRBV29-1	TRBJ1-1	CSVEGGAPMNTEAFF
TRBV24-1	TRBJ1-1	CATVLRTGKAGEWSTEAFF
TRBV19	TRBJ2-5	CASSFPSSGQETQYF
TRBV10-1	TRBJ2-5	CASSQHELSLDYSVKETQYF
TRBV7-9	TRBJ1-5	CASSSTGVGQPQHF
TRBV5-8	TRBJ2-1	CASSKGPARQFF
TRBV5-1	TRBJ1-3	CASSLVGAGNTIYF
TRBV18	TRBJ1-4	CASSPRGVQGEKLFF
TRBV9	TRBJ2-2	CASSAPETGGTGELFF
TRBV6-5	TRBJ1-6	CASSPGIHNSPLHF
TRBV23-1	TRBJ2-5	CASSQSGVTGGTRMSETQYF
TRBV3-1/TRBV3-2	TRBJ2-7	CASSPTSGSSYEQYF
TRBV28	TRBJ2-3	CASKAESFGADTQYF
TRBV5-5	TRBJ2-1	CASSLTSNEQFF
TRBV7-2	TRBJ1-3	CASGSGGNTIYF
TRBV28	TRBJ2-1	CASSLSTGGSSIYNEQFF
TRBV6-5	TRBJ2-5	CASKTPGVETQYF
TRBV7-9	TRBJ2-7	CASSLGSYEQYF
TRBV18	TRBJ2-1	CASSPREMGLAGEGNEQFF
TRBV6-2/TRBV6-3	TRBJ2-3	CASSSVASGITDTQYF
TRBV15	TRBJ2-1	CATREDRGTRNNEQFF
TRBV5-4	TRBJ2-5	CASRPQGAGQETQYF
TRBV5-1	TRBJ1-4	CASSAFPGGSNEKLFF
TRBV5-1	TRBJ1-5	CASSSGQTDQPQHF
TRBV6-5	TRBJ1-5	CASSYSSPGNQPQHF
TRBV7-2	TRBJ2-3	CASSLERTDTQYF
TRBV2	TRBJ2-7	CASSGGSLSYEQYF
TRBV18	TRBJ1-2	CASSPDTNYGYTF
TRBV3-1/TRBV3-2	TRBJ2-1	CASSRRTSGDNEQFF
TRBV2	TRBJ1-5	CASSEGGGWEPQHF
TRBV5-1	TRBJ1-1	CASSLGRGDTEAFF
TRBV28	TRBJ2-4	CASSPITGAGAKNIQYF
TRBV12-3/TRBV12-4	TRBJ1-2	CASRPTGTYGYTF
TRBV6-5	TRBJ1-2	CASRQQGAGGYTF
TRBV19	TRBJ1-1	CASRRRTGGETEAFF
TRBV18	TRBJ2-2	CASSPTAGGTTGELFF
TRBV11-2	TRBJ1-1	CASSLGGQGGAFF
TRBV19	TRBJ2-3	CASSMASGAAATDTQYF
TRBV7-8	TRBJ1-4	CASTLAGGGRANEKLFF
TRBV2	TRBJ1-1	CASSVTGGTEAFF
TRBV10-3	TRBJ2-3	CAISESAGYTDTQYF
TRBV6-2/TRBV6-3	TRBJ2-5	CASSRQRQETQYF
TRBV3-1/TRBV3-2	TRBJ1-1	CASSPMGGRNTEAFF
TRBV7-2	TRBJ2-7	CASSLGAGASYEQYF
TRBV12-3/TRBV12-4	TRBJ1-1	CASSSNRNTEAFF
TRBV3-1/TRBV3-2	TRBJ1-2	CASSQVSTGGDYGYTF
TRBV6-5	TRBJ2-1	CASSPRTLNYNEQFF
TRBV6-2/TRBV6-3	TRBJ2-7	CASSYSPTGGQYF
TRBV27	TRBJ1-2	CASSPRGGFNYGYTF
TRBV9	TRBJ2-7	CASSPDRDEQYF
TRBV2	TRBJ2-3	CASSTGLAGEADTQYF
TRBV28	TRBJ2-1	CASRLAGRSYNEQFF
TRBV5-1	TRBJ1-4	CASSSGQNEKLFF
TRBV11-2	TRBJ1-1	CASSFSAVRGDTEAFF
TRBV14	TRBJ1-2	CASSQWRGNGYTF
TRBV5-4	TRBJ2-7	CASSQDRAMNEQYF
TRBV7-3	TRBJ2-1	CASSLRQGNEQFF
TRBV11-2	TRBJ2-3	CASSYYTDTQYF